This record looks at one TCR beta chain sequence and its context. The antigen remains undetermined. The source of the sample is a study of vaccination and CD4 T cells after COVID-19. In the study overall: Nine convalescent patients had mild and one had severe PCR-confirmed SARS-CoV-2 disease.

Specified treatment: roughly 10-day PBMC culture with coronavirus spike peptide pools or control peptides (ViraFEST assay). Peptide-pool expansion of antigen-specific T cells preceded TCR sequencing in ViraFEST. After culture for 10 to 11 days, isolation of CD4+ T cells was performed by negative selection. The CDR3 is 10 residues long. Germline V gives CDR1 SQVTM, CDR2 ANQGSEA. V lost 5 bases to trimming and J lost 7 bases, with 8 bases between them. The Oncomine TCR Beta short-read assay was what sequenced the DNA obtained from cultured CD4+ T cells. TCRdb reanalysed the PCR reads using MiXCR and keeps one entry per CDR3 protein. This sample has nearly 15,000 distinct CDR3 sequences; around 46% occur once, and the top ten carry 10% to 15%.

The source material was CD4+ T cells from blood, cultured in vitro. The V gene is TRBV29-1, the J gene TRBJ1-2; no clear D gene. This receptor was obtained from a human donor who had recovered from COVID-19. CDR3 nucleotides: TGCAGCGTTAAGGAGGTTGGCTACACCTTC. Amino acids: CSVKEVGYTF.